Listed here are 12 T cell receptor beta chains from one sample, sequenced in a study of T-cell reconstitution after alpha-beta-depleted transplantation in children. A TCRbeta library incorporating unique molecular identifiers was prepared. MiXCR, applied by TCRdb to the PCR reads, yields one record per CDR3 protein. This table has approximately 350,000 distinct CDR3 sequences, about 17% appearing once. The starting material was PBMCs, mostly from graft donor cells, obtained 360 days after TCRalphabeta/CD19-depleted stem cell transplant. The receptors here all came from a male patient aged 2 to 9 who had a stem cell transplant for acute lymphoblastic leukemia, so the T cells may come from the graft donor.

Remarks on this clonotype: One end of the junction is discordant with germline, which a read error may explain. The CDR3 region has the DNA TGTGCCAGCAGCCCCCTGGGGGTAGCCGAAAACATTCAGTACTTC. Its translation: CASSPLGVAENIQYF. V and J are TRBV3-1 and TRBJ2-4; D is perhaps TRBD1 or TRBD2 (5 bases each). CDR1 and CDR2 from the germline V gene are LGHDT and YNNKEL (reference sequence). The length of the CDR3 is 15 residues.

V usage is TRBV27 and J usage is TRBJ2-1; D remains ambiguous. The V gene lost 5 bases and the J gene lost 6 bases, with 17 bases spanning the gap. The CDR3 is made up of 15 amino acids. Germline lookup yields CDR1 MNHEY and CDR2 SMNVEV (reference sequence). CDR3 amino acids: CASSPPGEPFNEQFF. Here the CDR3 DNA reads TGTGCCAGCAGTCCCCCCGGCGAACCTTTCAATGAGCAGTTCTTC.

The J gene is TRBJ2-4, the V gene TRBV20-1, with 8 bases lining up with TRBD2. From germline, CDR1 is DFQATT and CDR2 SNEGSKA (reference sequence). J was trimmed by 12 bases and V by 3 bases; bases with no gene match: 7. The CDR3 sequence is 12 residues long. The CDR3 sequence is CSARVAGTPQYF. The CDR3 DNA reads TGCAGTGCTAGGGTAGCGGGAACCCCTCAGTACTTC.

The chain couples TRBV7-6 to TRBJ2-5; 8 bases map to TRBD2. The CDR3 runs 14 residues. Germline CDR1 and CDR2: SGHVS and FNYEAQ. The V and J ends lost 6 bases and 1 base, in that order; junction bases with no gene match: 4. The CDR3 DNA follows: TGTGCCAGCAGGTCTAGCGGGTTCCAAGAGACCCAGTACTTC. Amino acid sequence: CASRSSGFQETQYF.

The chain carries TRBV18 and TRBJ2-2, with D tentatively TRBD1 or TRBD2 (5 bases each). In germline, CDR1 is KGHSH, CDR2 LQKENI. This CDR3 comprises 14 residues. V lost 0 bases and J 6 bases, leaving 8 bases between the germline ends. The CDR3 sequence is CASSPPMGAGELFF. The CDR3 DNA reads as TGTGCCAGCTCACCACCGATGGGGGCCGGGGAGCTGTTTTTT.

CDR3 loop: CASSRGFGETQYF. The CDR3 DNA sequence: TGTGCCAGCAGCCGGGGCTTCGGCGAGACCCAGTACTTC. The chain combines TRBV7-2 with TRBJ2-5; either TRBD1 or TRBD2 may supply D (5 bases each). CDR1 SGHTA and CDR2 FQGNSA come from the germline V gene. V was pared by 5 bases and J by 5 bases, with 12 bases between. The CDR3 covers 13 residues.

V and J are TRBV11-2 and TRBJ2-1; D perhaps matches TRBD2 (5 bases). Germline assignment: CDR1 SGHAT and CDR2 FQNNGV. V lost 2 bases, J lost 8 bases, and 13 bases lay in between. The CDR3 loop spans 14 amino acids. The CDR3 is CASSLRRGNDEQFF. The CDR3 DNA sequence: TGTGCCAGCAGCTTAAGAAGAGGGAACGATGAGCAGTTCTTC.

The chain carries TRBV6-5 and TRBJ2-7; 8 bases are shared with TRBD1. V lost 4 bases to trimming and J lost 4 bases; unmatched junction nucleotides: 9. The CDR3 is made up of 15 amino acids. Germline V gene data show CDR1 as MNHEY and CDR2 as SVGAGI. CDR3 sequence reads: CASSLYRGTYYEQYF. The DNA of the CDR3 is TGTGCCAGCAGTTTATACAGGGGGACTTATTACGAGCAGTACTTC.

The sample holds a few counts of this clonotype. The CDR3 DNA follows: TGTGCCAGCAGCGTAGCGTCGAACACCGGGGAGCTGTTTTTT. Protein: CASSVASNTGELFF. The rearrangement uses TRBV9 and TRBJ2-2; D unresolved. Looked up from germline, CDR1 is SGDLS and CDR2 is YYNGEE. V was shortened by 0 bases and J by 0 bases, with 3 bases between the two germline ends. This CDR3 contains 14 residues. Together with reference TRBV9 and TRBJ2-2, the CDR3 gives the full variable domain: DSGVTQTPKHLITATGQRVTLRCSPRSGDLSVYWYQQSLDQGLQFLIQYYNGEERAKGNILERFSAQQFPDLHSELNLSSLELGDSALYFCASSVASNTGELFFGEGSRLTVL.

The chain employs TRBV12-3 or TRBV12-4 and TRBJ2-3; D possibly corresponds to TRBD2 (6 bases). V gave up 3 bases and J gave up 11 bases, with 15 bases separating them. There are 13 residues in the CDR3. The CDR3 sequence is CASSLGGGFLQYF. In nucleotides, the CDR3 is TGTGCCAGCAGTTTGGGAGGTGGGTTTCTGCAGTATTTT.

This rearrangement joins TRBV20-1 to TRBJ2-3, with D uncertain. Trimming pared 4 bases from V and 2 bases from J, leaving 7 bases between. Germline V gene lookup returns CDR1 DFQATT and CDR2 SNEGSKA (reference sequence). The length of the CDR3 is 12 residues. The CDR3 DNA is TGCAGTGCTATTTGGGACACAGATACGCAGTATTTT. It is translated as CSAIWDTDTQYF.

This clonotype came up a few times. The gene calls are TRBV28 and TRBJ1-2; a weak D match, TRBD1 (6 bases). The V end was cut by 8 bases, the J end by 4 bases, with 26 bases between. CDR3 length: 17 amino acids. The germline V gene encodes CDR1 MDHEN and CDR2 SYDVKM. The CDR3 DNA reads TGTGCCAGCCACGCCTGGGTAGTTGGGGGGCGAAGCTATGGCTACACCTTC. It translates to CASHAWVVGGRSYGYTF.